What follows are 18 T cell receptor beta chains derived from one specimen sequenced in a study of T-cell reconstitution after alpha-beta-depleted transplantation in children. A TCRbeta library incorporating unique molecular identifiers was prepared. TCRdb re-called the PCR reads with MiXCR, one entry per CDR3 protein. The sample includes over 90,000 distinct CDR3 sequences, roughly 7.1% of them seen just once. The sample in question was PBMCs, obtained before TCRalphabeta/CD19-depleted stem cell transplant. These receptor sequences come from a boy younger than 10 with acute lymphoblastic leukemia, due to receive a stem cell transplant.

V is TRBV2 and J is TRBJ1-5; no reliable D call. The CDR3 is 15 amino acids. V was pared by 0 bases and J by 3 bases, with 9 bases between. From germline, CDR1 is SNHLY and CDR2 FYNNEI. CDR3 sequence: CASSEAPRLNQPQHF. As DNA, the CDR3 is TGTGCCAGCAGTGAAGCGCCCAGACTCAATCAGCCCCAGCATTTT.

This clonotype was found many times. The CDR3 spells CASSLAQDYGYTF. The CDR3 DNA reads as TGTGCCAGCAGCTTAGCGCAGGACTATGGCTACACCTTC. The rearrangement uses TRBV7-9 and TRBJ1-2; no clear D. CDR3 size: 13 residues. Per the germline V gene, CDR1 is SEHNR and CDR2 is FQNEAQ (reference sequence). The V and J ends lost 0 bases and 3 bases respectively, with 5 bases between them.

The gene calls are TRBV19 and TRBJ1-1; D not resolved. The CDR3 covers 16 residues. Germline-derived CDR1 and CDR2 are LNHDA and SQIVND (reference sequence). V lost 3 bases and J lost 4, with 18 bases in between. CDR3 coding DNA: TGTGCCAGTAGTATTGTGCACCAAAGAAGCGGCACTGAAGCTTTCTTT. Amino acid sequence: CASSIVHQRSGTEAFF. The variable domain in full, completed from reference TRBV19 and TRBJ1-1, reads DGGITQSPKYLFRKEGQNVTLSCEQNLNHDAMYWYRQDPGQGLRLIYYSQIVNDFQKGDIAEGYSVSREKKESFPLTVTSAQKNPTAFYLCASSIVHQRSGTEAFFGQGTRLTVV.

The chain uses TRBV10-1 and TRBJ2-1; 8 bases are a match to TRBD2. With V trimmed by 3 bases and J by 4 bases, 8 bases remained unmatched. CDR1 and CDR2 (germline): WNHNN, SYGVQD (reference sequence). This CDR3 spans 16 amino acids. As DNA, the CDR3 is TGCGCCAGCAGTGACGGGCAGCGGGGGTTATACAATGAGCAGTTCTTC. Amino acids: CASSDGQRGLYNEQFF.

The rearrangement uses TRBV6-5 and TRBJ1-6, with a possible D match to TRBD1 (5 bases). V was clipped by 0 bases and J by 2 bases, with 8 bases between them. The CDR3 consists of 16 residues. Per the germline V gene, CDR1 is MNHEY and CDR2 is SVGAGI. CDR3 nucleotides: TGTGCCAGCAGTTACTCTGGACAAACCTATAATTCACCCCTCCACTTT. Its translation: CASSYSGQTYNSPLHF.

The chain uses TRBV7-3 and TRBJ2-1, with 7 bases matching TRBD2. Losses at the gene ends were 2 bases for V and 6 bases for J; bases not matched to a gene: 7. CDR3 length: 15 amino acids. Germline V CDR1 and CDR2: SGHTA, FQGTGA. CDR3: CASSLQGLPTNEQFF. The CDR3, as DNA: TGTGCCAGCAGCTTACAGGGACTACCGACCAATGAGCAGTTCTTC.

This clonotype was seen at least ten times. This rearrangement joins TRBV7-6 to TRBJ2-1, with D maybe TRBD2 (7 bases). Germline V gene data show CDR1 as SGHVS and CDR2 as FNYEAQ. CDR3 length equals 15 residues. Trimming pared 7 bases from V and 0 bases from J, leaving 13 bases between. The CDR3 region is CASTFRGGSYNEQFF. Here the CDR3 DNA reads TGTGCCAGCACCTTTAGGGGGGGCTCCTACAATGAGCAGTTCTTC.

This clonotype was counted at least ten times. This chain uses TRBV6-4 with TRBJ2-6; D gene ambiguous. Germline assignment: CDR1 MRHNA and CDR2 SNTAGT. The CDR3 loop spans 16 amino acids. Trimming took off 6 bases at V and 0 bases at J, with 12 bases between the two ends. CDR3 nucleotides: TGTGCCAGCAGCCCTGTGTGGGACTCTGGGGCCAACGTCCTGACTTTC. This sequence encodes CASSPVWDSGANVLTF.

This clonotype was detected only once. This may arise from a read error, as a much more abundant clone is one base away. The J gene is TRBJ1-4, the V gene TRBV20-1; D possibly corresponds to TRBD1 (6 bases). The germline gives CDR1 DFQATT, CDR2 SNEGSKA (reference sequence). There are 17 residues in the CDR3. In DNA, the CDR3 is TGCAGTGCTAAAGGGGGAGCCAGTACGGTGACTAATAAAAAACTGTTTTTT. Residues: CSAKGGASTVTNKKLFF.

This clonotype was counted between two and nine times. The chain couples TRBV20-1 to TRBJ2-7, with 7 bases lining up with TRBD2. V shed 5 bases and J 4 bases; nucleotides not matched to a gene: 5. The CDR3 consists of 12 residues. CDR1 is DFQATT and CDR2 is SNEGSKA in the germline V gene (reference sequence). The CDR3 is CSAAPSGYEQYF. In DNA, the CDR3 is TGCAGTGCTGCCCCTAGCGGTTACGAGCAGTACTTC.

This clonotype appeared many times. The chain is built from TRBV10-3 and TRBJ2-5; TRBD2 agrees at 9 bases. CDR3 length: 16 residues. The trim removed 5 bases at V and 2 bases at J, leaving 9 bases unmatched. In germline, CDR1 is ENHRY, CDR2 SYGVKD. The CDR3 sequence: CAISPEGGGAQETQYF. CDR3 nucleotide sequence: TGTGCCATCAGTCCCGAGGGCGGGGGGGCACAAGAGACCCAGTACTTC.

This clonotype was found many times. The CDR3 loop is CASSYVLSRDTGELFF. The CDR3 nucleotides are TGCGCCAGCAGCTACGTTCTTTCTCGGGACACCGGGGAGCTGTTTTTT. The chain recombines TRBV5-1 with TRBJ2-2, with D hard to call. The CDR3 length is 16 residues. Germline V gene data show CDR1 as SGHRS and CDR2 as YFSETQ. V dropped 3 bases and J dropped 3 bases, with 15 bases sitting between them.

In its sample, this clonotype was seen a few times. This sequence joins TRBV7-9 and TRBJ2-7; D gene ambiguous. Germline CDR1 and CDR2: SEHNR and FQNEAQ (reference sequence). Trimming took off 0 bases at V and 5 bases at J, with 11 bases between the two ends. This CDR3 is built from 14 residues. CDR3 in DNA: TGTGCCAGCAGCTTAGCGGGCCAGGCTCACGAGCAGTACTTC. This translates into CASSLAGQAHEQYF.

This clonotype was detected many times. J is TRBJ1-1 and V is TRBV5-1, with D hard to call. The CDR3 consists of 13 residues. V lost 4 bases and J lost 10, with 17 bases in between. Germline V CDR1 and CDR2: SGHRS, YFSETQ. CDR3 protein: CASSRTEGGGAFF. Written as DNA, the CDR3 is TGCGCCAGCAGCCGTACAGAGGGTGGTGGAGCTTTCTTT.

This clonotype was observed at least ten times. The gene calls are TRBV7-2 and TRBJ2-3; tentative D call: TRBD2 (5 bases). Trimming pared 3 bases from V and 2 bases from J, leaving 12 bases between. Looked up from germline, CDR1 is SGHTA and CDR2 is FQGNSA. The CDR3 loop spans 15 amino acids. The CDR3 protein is CASSFFLADTDTQYF. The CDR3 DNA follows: TGTGCCAGCAGCTTTTTCCTAGCCGACACAGATACGCAGTATTTT.

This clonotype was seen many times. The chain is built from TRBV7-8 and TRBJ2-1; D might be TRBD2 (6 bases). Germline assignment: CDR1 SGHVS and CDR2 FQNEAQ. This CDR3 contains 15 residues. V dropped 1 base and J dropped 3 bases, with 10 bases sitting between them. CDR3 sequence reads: CASSLGGDFYNEQFF. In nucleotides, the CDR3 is TGTGCCAGCAGCTTAGGGGGGGATTTCTACAATGAGCAGTTCTTC.

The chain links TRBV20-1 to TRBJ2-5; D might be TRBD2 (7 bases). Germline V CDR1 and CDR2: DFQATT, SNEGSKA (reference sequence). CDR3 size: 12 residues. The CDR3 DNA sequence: TGCTGCCTCAAAGGGGGGGGAGAGACCCAGTACTTC. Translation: CCLKGGGETQYF.

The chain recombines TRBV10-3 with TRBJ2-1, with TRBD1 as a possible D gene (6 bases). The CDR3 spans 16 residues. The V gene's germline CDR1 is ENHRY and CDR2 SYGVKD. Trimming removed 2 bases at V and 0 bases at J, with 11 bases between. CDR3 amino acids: CAISEPLQGSYNEQFF. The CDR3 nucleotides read TGTGCCATCAGTGAGCCGCTACAGGGCTCCTACAATGAGCAGTTCTTC.